This entry lists 15 T cell receptor beta chains sequenced from one sample in a study of T-cell reconstitution after alpha-beta-depleted transplantation in children. The library targeted TCRbeta and was prepared with unique molecular identifiers. TCRdb re-analysed the PCR reads in MiXCR, keeping a single row per CDR3 protein. Altogether about 600,000 distinct CDR3 sequences are present, roughly 13% being singletons, with the ten largest covering 2% to 2.5%. The material was PBMCs, mostly from graft donor cells, obtained 360 days after TCRalphabeta/CD19-depleted stem cell transplant. The receptors stem from a male patient younger than 18 who had a stem cell transplant for acute myeloid leukemia, so the T cells may come from the graft donor.

This clonotype was seen ten or more times. The V call is TRBV4-2, the J call TRBJ2-1, with 10 bases identical to TRBD2. In germline, CDR1 is LGHNA, CDR2 YNFKEQ. There are 17 residues in the CDR3. J gave up 8 bases and V 0 bases, and 10 bases lay outside the gene matches. CDR3 bases: TGTGCCAGCAGCCAAGATCGGCTAGCGGGAGTGTCCGATGAGCAGTTCTTC. It encodes CASSQDRLAGVSDEQFF.

CDR3 loop: CASSFGLAANEQFF. The CDR3 DNA sequence: TGCGCCAGCAGCTTTGGGCTAGCGGCCAATGAGCAGTTCTTC. This chain joins TRBV5-1 and TRBJ2-1, with 7 nucleotides matching TRBD2. Germline assignment: CDR1 SGHRS and CDR2 YFSETQ. J was trimmed by 6 bases and V by 2 bases; bases with no gene match: 5. The CDR3 extends over 14 amino acids.

The rearrangement links TRBV7-9 to TRBJ2-3; 10 bases fit TRBD1. V shed 3 bases and J 2 bases; nucleotides not matched to a gene: 5. This CDR3 region has 16 residues. The V gene's germline CDR1 is SEHNR and CDR2 FQNEAQ (reference sequence). The CDR3, as DNA: TGTGCCAGCAGCTTGCCGGGACAGGGGATCACAGATACGCAGTATTTT. This encodes CASSLPGQGITDTQYF.

J is TRBJ2-2 and V is TRBV15; 14 bases agree with TRBD2. J lost 5 bases, V lost 4 bases, and 12 bases had no gene match. This CDR3 is built from 19 residues. Germline assignment: CDR1 LNHNV and CDR2 YYDKDF (reference sequence). CDR3 sequence reads: CATSTRTSGRPLGTGELFF. Here the CDR3 DNA reads TGTGCCACCAGCACCCGGACTAGCGGGAGGCCACTAGGTACCGGGGAGCTGTTTTTT.

As regards this clonotype: Without the conserved terminal phenylalanine or tryptophan, this CDR3 likely stems from a read error. This chain connects TRBV20-1 to TRBJ2-2; D is possibly TRBD2 (6 bases). Germline V CDR1 and CDR2: DFQATT, SNEGSKA (reference sequence). V lost 6 bases and J lost 6, with 14 bases in between. The CDR3 covers 13 residues. CDR3 region: CSAIPIAAGELFV. The DNA of the CDR3 is TGCAGTGCCATCCCGATAGCGGCCGGGGAGCTGTTTGTT.

The CDR3 sequence is CASSGGLGGIEQFTDTQYF. In nucleotides, the CDR3 is TGCGCCAGCAGCGGGGGACTAGGGGGGATCGAGCAATTCACAGATACGCAGTATTTT. The V gene is TRBV4-3, the J gene TRBJ2-3, with 8 nucleotides matching TRBD2. The CDR3 loop spans 19 amino acids. Per the germline V gene, CDR1 is LGHNA and CDR2 is YSLEER. Losses at the gene ends were 5 bases for V and 2 bases for J; bases not matched to a gene: 18.

This clonotype showed up many times. This chain links TRBV7-2 with TRBJ2-3; D uncertain. Germline CDR1 and CDR2: SGHTA and FQGNSA. Trimming cost V 4 bases and J 5 bases, with 16 bases left between them. The CDR3 is 15 residues long. CDR3 bases: TGTGCCAGCAGCTCAGCCGGGCCACAAAGAGATACGCAGTATTTT. Residues: CASSSAGPQRDTQYF.

The rearrangement joins TRBV4-3 to TRBJ2-5; 8 nucleotides match TRBD1. This CDR3 is 16 amino acids long. Germline assignment: CDR1 LGHNA and CDR2 YSLEER. The V and J ends lost 1 base and 0 bases, in that order; junction bases with no gene match: 4. The CDR3 nucleotides read TGCGCCAGCAGCCAAGGGGACAGGAGGTACCAAGAGACCCAGTACTTC. Protein: CASSQGDRRYQETQYF.

This chain links TRBV5-1 with TRBJ2-5; 7 nucleotides agree with TRBD2. CDR1 and CDR2 (germline): SGHRS, YFSETQ. Trimming at V came to 2 bases and at J to 4 bases, leaving 8 bases not matched to a gene. The CDR3 length is 15 residues. The CDR3 DNA follows: TGCGCCAGCAGCTTAATAGGCGGGAGAGTAGAGACCCAGTACTTC. Protein sequence: CASSLIGGRVETQYF.

The rearrangement uses TRBV5-1 and TRBJ1-2; tentatively, D is TRBD1 (5 bases). Trimming removed 5 bases at V and 8 bases at J, with 13 bases between. Germline loops: CDR1 SGHRS, CDR2 YFSETQ. This CDR3 comprises 12 residues. CDR3 protein: CASSSDSLGYTF. Written as DNA, the CDR3 is TGCGCCAGCAGTTCAGACAGTTTAGGCTACACCTTC.

This clonotype came up a few times. The rearrangement joins TRBV25-1 to TRBJ2-2; D is undetermined. Trimming removed 2 bases from V and 8 bases from J, with 12 bases in between. The CDR3 extends over 14 amino acids. The germline V gene has CDR1 MGHDK and CDR2 SYGVNS. CDR3 DNA: TGTGCCAGCAGTGAAATCTCGGACGGGGGGGAGCTGTTTTTT. Protein sequence: CASSEISDGGELFF.

This clonotype was seen a few times. The chain combines TRBV20-1 with TRBJ2-7; either TRBD1 or TRBD2 may fit D (5 bases each). V shed 3 bases and J shed 2 bases, with 14 bases lying between them. The CDR3 is 14 residues long. Germline V gene data show CDR1 as DFQATT and CDR2 as SNEGSKA (reference sequence). The CDR3 region has the DNA TGCAGTGCTAGGAGGGGCAGCTTTACCTACGAGCAGTACTTC. It translates to CSARRGSFTYEQYF.

This clonotype was counted a few times. The chain recombines TRBV28 with TRBJ2-5; 11 nucleotides match TRBD2. The CDR3 extends over 14 amino acids. CDR1 and CDR2 (germline): MDHEN, SYDVKM. V gave up 5 bases and J gave up 5 bases; unmatched junction bases: 4. DNA for the CDR3: TGTGCCAGCAGTCAGACTAGCGGGACGGAGACCCAGTACTTC. Protein product: CASSQTSGTETQYF.

This clonotype has only a few counts. The gene calls are TRBV6-1 and TRBJ1-1; 9 nucleotides agree with TRBD1. Germline CDR1 and CDR2: MNHNS and SASEGT. The CDR3 extends over 16 amino acids. V was clipped by 4 bases and J by 4 bases; unmatched bases: 10. For the CDR3, the DNA is TGTGCCAGCAGTGGTAGTACAGGGGGCACTGGCACTGAAGCTTTCTTT. Residues: CASSGSTGGTGTEAFF.

J is TRBJ2-1 and V is TRBV29-1; D is perhaps TRBD2 (7 bases). Germline values: CDR1 SQVTM, CDR2 ANQGSEA. With 3 bases removed from V and 3 bases from J, the gap between germline ends came to 12 bases. The CDR3 extends over 14 amino acids. The CDR3 nucleotides are TGCAGCGTTGATGCTAGGGGGGGCTACAATGAGCAGTTCTTC. It encodes CSVDARGGYNEQFF.